This T cell receptor beta chain was captured by sequencing in a study of T cells in localized non-small cell lung cancer. Germline CDR1 reads SGHTA; CDR2 reads FQGTGA. With 5 bases clipped from V and 4 bases from J, the junction kept 6 bases outside the gene matches. CDR3 length: 14 residues. Sequencing was performed with immunoSEQ multiplex PCR; in TCRdb, only in-frame clones are kept and a portion is missing. The top ten hold approximately 6.4% of the sample, which has around 41,000 clones, around 86% seen once. Regarding this clone: The antigen remains undetermined.

Findings and limits, study-wide: A raised T cell density in blood coincided with lengthier overall survival. Adjacent lung was found to contain a median about 55 of the top 100 tumor clones.

The chain employs TRBV7-3 and TRBJ2-5; TRBD1 matches 8 bases. This TCR derives from a woman aged 18 to 55 with stage III lung adenocarcinoma. The sequencing used peripheral blood, collected before any cancer treatment. The CDR3 region is CASSPGTGGETQYF. DNA of the CDR3: TGTGCCAGCAGCCCCGGGACAGGTGGAGAGACCCAGTACTTC.